This T cell receptor (beta chain) was obtained from a study of cytomegalovirus exposure and HLA in healthy donors (dated by TCRdb to the late 2010s). General notes on the study: According to an earlier analysis of a few hundred of the donors, roughly 180 million T cells yielded 117 million unique TCR beta sequences and approximately 300 Gb of sequence data. Across around 400 genotyped donors of the cohort, an average of roughly 250,000 unique TCR beta nucleotide sequences per donor were sequenced, and around 19% of those sequences were non-productive. The number of typed donors differed by locus: roughly 629-640 for A, B, C, DRB1 and DQB1; 500 to 550 for DQA1; 606 for DPA1; and roughly 490 for DPB1. The study aimed to test whether signatures of past pathogen exposure could be identified by cataloging public T cell receptors. In addition to the first cohort of approximately 670 subjects, a separate validation cohort of approximately 130 different subjects was used. Both class I and class II loci were covered by HLA typing, at four-digit resolution. The genetic ancestry cluster associated with self-reported Caucasian donors included about 84% of the roughly 400 genotyped donors. Genome-wide SNP genotypes for about 65% of the 666 donors were used in a later genetic analysis, which treated that subset as a discovery cohort. Donor age, sex, ethnicity and CMV serostatus were compiled together with the repertoire data. Roughly 300 gigabases of sequencing data and approximately 80 million unique TCR sequences were included in an early release covering about 700 HLA-typed donors. The study used immunosequencing to profile the T cell repertoires of approximately 640 subjects and linked those repertoires to cytomegalovirus serostatus. A later analysis re-analyzed previously published TCR beta repertoires from roughly 630 donors and added high-resolution HLA genotyping to study TCR occurrence patterns. All discovery cohort repertoires had been generated on a single sequencing platform. Roughly five DR-DQ haplotypes were treated as single units for association and clustering because of strong linkage in the cohort. An earlier analysis of approximately 580 of the donors used high-throughput TCR beta sequencing to judge whether each TCR beta V gene segment behaved as functional or pseudogenic. Rather than drawing on any new phenotypic data, the later analysis identified candidate immune exposures from TCR beta sequences and the way those sequences occurred across donors. The study combined high-throughput TCR immunosequencing, statistical association of individual TCRs with disease status, and machine learning to predict cytomegalovirus infection status.

The library was produced with the immunoSEQ multiplex PCR assay. For the multiplex PCR, a mixture combining 60 forward primers for TCR Vbeta segments and 13 reverse primers for TCR Jbeta segments was used. The CDR3 region of rearranged TCR beta genes was amplified from genomic DNA by a multiplex PCR assay. The Illumina HiSeq System was used to sequence the amplified TCR beta libraries as 87-base-pair reads. The published analysis was carried out like this. A later analysis tallied around 82 million unique TCR beta chains across the 700 or so repertoires, and around 10 million of those chains were shared by two or more donors. Raw reads were error-corrected and collapsed into unique sequences with a nearest-neighbor algorithm that merged closely related sequences to remove PCR and sequencing errors. To assign V, D and J gene segments, CDR3 sequences were aligned to IMGT reference sequences. Each retained sequence needed at least a six-nucleotide match to both a V gene segment and a J gene segment. Rearrangements were called productive when the CDR3 lacked stop codons and stayed in frame with V and J; all others were non-productive. CDR3 was defined by IMGT convention, running from the second conserved V-encoded cysteine to the conserved J-encoded phenylalanine. The earlier analysis of fewer than 700 of the donors excluded sequences that lacked an unambiguous match to a single V gene segment. An earlier analysis of 550 to 650 of the donors classified V segments as functional when productive rearrangements were above 56.7% and as segregating when the standard deviation between donors was above 5%. To diagnose cytomegalovirus status from the catalog of TCR beta chain sequences, a statistical classification framework was built. V and J gene assignment, in a later analysis, came from comparing TCR nucleotide sequences with IMGT/GENE-DB human TR gene sequences. In a later analysis, CDR3 sequences and most-parsimonious VDJ recombination scenarios were assigned using the TCRdist pipeline. In a later analysis, each TCR beta chain was defined by its CDR3 amino acid sequence together with its V-gene family, and reads without a unique V-gene family were excluded. As a way to deal with suspected cross-contamination and a sequencing artifact, a later analysis dropped 450 to 600 nucleotide sequences that were highly shared and had low generation probability. In a later analysis, a clonal expansion index was calculated for each public chain from normalized within-repertoire ranks of inferred template counts. Generation probabilities in a later analysis came from a VDJ recombination model fitted to out-of-frame rearrangements, and those results were checked against IGoR. In a later analysis, hypergeometric tests were used to score TCR-TCR, TCR-HLA and TCR-CMV co-occurrence, with a repertoire-size bias correction applied to TCR pairs. False discovery rates were estimated in a later analysis by permuting HLA or CMV assignments 20 times. In a later analysis, co-occurring TCRs were grouped using DBSCAN, and TCRdist sequence similarity was added for clustering within HLA-allele-positive subsets. For co-occurrence clustering, repertoires with fewer than 30,000 or more than 120,000 public chains were excluded, along with roughly 5 repertoires with anomalous nucleotide sharing. As stored in TCRdb, this immuneACCESS dataset retains in-frame rearrangements with V and J assigned. A fraction of the clones does not appear; measured against another copy, unresolved V genes explain less than half of the discrepancy, and the remainder lacks a known reason. V and J calls plus clone size are reproduced from that table; the DNA served to infer D and trimming. The table held for this sample gives fewer than 100,000 clones. About 0.5% of the sample belongs to the ten largest clones.

Here is what the overall study found, with its caveats: A further reported finding was that TCR beta sequences accurately predicted the HLA-A and HLA-B alleles for most subjects in the first cohort. Because some donors lacked HLA typing at each locus, the association tests relied only on the typed subset. The cohort was sequenced for TCR beta chains only, and without alpha or paired-chain data the features that could be detected were limited. Because counts were too low, 15 to 20 rarely observed V segments, including chromosome 9 orphons, were left out of the earlier analysis of approximately 500 of the donors. In vitro tests confirmed that a few of the cytomegalovirus-associated TCR beta chains recognize cytomegalovirus antigens. In a later genetic analysis, a missense DCLRE1C variant was associated with V-gene and J-gene trimming of TCR beta chains, and the association was replicated in an independent cohort. An earlier analysis of 450 to 750 of the donors showed that most TCR beta V segments appeared in productive rearrangements either about 87% or about 30% of the time, which broadly matched IMGT annotations. The only immune exposure information available for the cohort was CMV serostatus. In a later analysis, the rate of TCR association differed among HLA loci, with DRB1 alleles having the most associated TCRs and HLA-C alleles having the fewest. The 87-base-pair reads could not distinguish some IMGT-functional V segments, including TRBV6-2 and TRBV6-3, so those segments were excluded. Specific HLA alleles were associated with 15,000 to 20,000 TCR beta sequences at a false discovery rate of 0.05 in a later analysis. A later analysis found that HLA-associated TCR beta chains were more clonally expanded and had lower generation probabilities than equally common non-associated chains. The study gave a list of 150 to 200 TCR beta chains associated with cytomegalovirus. Linkage disequilibrium might explain the correlated functional status among segregating V segments, but an unknown experimental factor could not be excluded. The classifier was reported to diagnose cytomegalovirus status with high specificity and sensitivity in both the original and validation cohorts. According to a later genetic analysis, donors in an Asian-associated ancestry cluster had fewer N-insertions in productive TCRs than the approximately 670-donor mean. Most TCR sequences were seen in very few donors, while some public TCRs were found in many individuals. A cluster of highly shared sequence variants was judged likely to represent a technical artifact of the sequencing pipeline. When HLA alleles, especially DR and DQ, strongly co-occurred, TCR associations were difficult to assign to individual alleles. A later analysis found that most CMV-associated TCR beta chains appeared HLA-restricted, with HLA associations seemingly driven largely by CMV exposure. According to a later analysis, parvovirus B19, influenza, CMV and Epstein-Barr virus appeared linked to several top co-occurrence clusters. Presence/absence analyses assumed roughly uniform sequencing depth across donors, an assumption that may not hold. According to the authors, the approach could potentially be generalized to other disease states and immunological phenotypes.

Concerning this clone itself: What this receptor recognizes is not known.

The cohort comprised hundreds of healthy bone marrow donors. Cohort members were all nominally healthy when sampled, although unrecorded immune exposures were likely present. The donor tested CMV seronegative, placing the donor among the approximately 400 seronegative members of the cohort. Each donor provided a peripheral blood sample, and peripheral blood mononuclear cells were used for TCR beta sequencing. Genomic DNA was extracted from the blood cell samples with the Qiagen DNeasy Blood Extraction Kit. CDR1 and CDR2 are drawn from the germline V gene: LGHNA, YSLEER. Clipping removes 0 bases from V and 2 bases from J, with 9 as the unmatched junction base count. From cysteine to phenylalanine, the CDR3 is 17 amino acids long. Just CDR3 DNA is preserved here, 51 bases in frame from base 1.

Recombination connected TRBV4-3 to TRBJ1-1, with TRBD1 matching 7 junction bases. The sequence was obtained from a man in his fifties in good health and CMV-seronegative. Sequenced sample: PBMCs. The CDR3 is CASSQEGGRASNTEAFF. In nucleotides, the sequence is TGCGCCAGCAGCCAAGAAGGGGGCAGGGCCTCTAACACTGAAGCTTTCTTT.